The source of this T cell receptor beta chain is a study of OX40 agonist ivuxolimab in advanced cancers. Across the study: Patient treatment consisted of intravenous ivuxolimab administration every 2 weeks at 0.01 to 10 mg/kg.

Germline V gene lookup returns CDR1 SGHKS and CDR2 YYEKEE (reference sequence). The CDR3 contains 15 residues. The V gene end was trimmed by 3 bases and the J gene end by 6 bases; junction bases not matched to a gene: 8. Sequenced by immunoSEQ multiplex PCR; TCRdb stores in-frame clones only, minus some. The sample includes tens of thousands of clones, roughly 85% of them seen just once. As for this clone: The antigen remains unidentified.

Findings of the study overall: Clonal expansion by week 6 occurred in CD4+ and CD8+ blood T cells (at 0.1 to 3.0 mg/kg).

This chain connects TRBV5-5 to TRBJ2-1, with 8 bases fitting TRBD2. This specimen was CD4+ or CD8+ T cells sorted from blood, taken in a trial of the OX40 agonist ivuxolimab. This receptor was taken from an adult with an advanced solid tumor such as melanoma, head and neck, liver or kidney cancer. The CDR3 here is CASSSGRARGNEQFF. The DNA of the CDR3 is TGTGCCAGCAGCTCCGGGAGGGCCAGGGGCAATGAGCAGTTCTTC.